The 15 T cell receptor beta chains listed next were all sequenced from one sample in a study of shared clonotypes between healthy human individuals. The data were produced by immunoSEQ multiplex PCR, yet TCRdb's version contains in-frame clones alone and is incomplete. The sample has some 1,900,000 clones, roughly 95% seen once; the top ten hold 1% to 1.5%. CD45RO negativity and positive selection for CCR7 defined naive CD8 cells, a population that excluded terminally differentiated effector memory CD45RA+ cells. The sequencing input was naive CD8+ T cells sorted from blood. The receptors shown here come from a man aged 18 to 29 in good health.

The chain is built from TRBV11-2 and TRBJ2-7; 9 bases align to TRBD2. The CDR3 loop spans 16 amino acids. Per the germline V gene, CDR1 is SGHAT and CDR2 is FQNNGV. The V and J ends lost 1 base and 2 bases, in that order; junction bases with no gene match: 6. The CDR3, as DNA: TGTGCCAGCAGCTTAGGTCCAGCGGGAGGTGCCTACGAGCAGTACTTC. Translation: CASSLGPAGGAYEQYF.

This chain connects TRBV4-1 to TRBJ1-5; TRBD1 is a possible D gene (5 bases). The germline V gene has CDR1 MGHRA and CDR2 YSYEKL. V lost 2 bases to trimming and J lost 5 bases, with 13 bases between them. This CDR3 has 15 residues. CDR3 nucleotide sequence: TGCGCCAGCAGCCAACCTCTAGACAGCCATCAGCCCCAGCATTTT. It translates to CASSQPLDSHQPQHF.

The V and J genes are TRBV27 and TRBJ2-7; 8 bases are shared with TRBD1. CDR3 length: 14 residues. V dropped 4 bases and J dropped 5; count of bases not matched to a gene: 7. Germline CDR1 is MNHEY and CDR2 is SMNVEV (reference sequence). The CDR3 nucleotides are TGTGCCAGCAGTTCGACAGGGGATGAGGACGAGCAGTACTTC. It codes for CASSSTGDEDEQYF.

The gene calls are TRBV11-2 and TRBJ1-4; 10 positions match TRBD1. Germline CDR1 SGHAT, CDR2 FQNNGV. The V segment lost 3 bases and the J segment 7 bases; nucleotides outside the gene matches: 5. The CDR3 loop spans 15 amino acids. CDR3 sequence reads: CASSFSDRGLEKLFF. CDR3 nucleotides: TGTGCCAGCAGCTTCTCCGACAGGGGGCTTGAAAAACTGTTTTTT.

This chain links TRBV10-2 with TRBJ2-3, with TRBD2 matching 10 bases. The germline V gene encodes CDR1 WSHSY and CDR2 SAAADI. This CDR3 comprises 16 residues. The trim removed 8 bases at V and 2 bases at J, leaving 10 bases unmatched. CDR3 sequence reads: CASQTGLAYPTDTQYF. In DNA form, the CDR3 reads TGCGCCAGCCAGACGGGACTAGCGTACCCCACAGATACGCAGTATTTT.

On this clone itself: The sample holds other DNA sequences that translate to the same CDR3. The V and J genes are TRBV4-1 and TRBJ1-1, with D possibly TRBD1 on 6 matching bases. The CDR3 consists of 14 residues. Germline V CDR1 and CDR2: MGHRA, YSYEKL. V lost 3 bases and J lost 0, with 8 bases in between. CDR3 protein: CASSQDRLNTEAFF. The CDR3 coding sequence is TGCGCCAGCAGCCAGGACAGATTGAACACTGAAGCTTTCTTT.

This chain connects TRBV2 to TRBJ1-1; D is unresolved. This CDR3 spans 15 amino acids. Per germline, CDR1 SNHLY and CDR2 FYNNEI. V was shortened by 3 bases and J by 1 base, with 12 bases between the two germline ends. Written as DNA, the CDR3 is TGTGCCAGCAGTGATCAGGCCAGAGAGAACACTGAAGCTTTCTTT. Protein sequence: CASSDQARENTEAFF. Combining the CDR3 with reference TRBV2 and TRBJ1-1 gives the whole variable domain EPEVTQTPSHQVTQMGQEVILRCVPISNHLYFYWYRQILGQKVEFLVSFYNNEISEKSEIFDDQFSVERPDGSNFTLKIRSTKLEDSAMYFCASSDQARENTEAFFGQGTRLTVV.

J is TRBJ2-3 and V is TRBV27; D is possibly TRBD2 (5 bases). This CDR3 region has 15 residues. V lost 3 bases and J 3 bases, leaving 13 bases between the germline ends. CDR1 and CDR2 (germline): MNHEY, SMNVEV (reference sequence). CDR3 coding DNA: TGTGCCAGCAGTTTTGCCCTAGCTCCTACAGATACGCAGTATTTT. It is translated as CASSFALAPTDTQYF.

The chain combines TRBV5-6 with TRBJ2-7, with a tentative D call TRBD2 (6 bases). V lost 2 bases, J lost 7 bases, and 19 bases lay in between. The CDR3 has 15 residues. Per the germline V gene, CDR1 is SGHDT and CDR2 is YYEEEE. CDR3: CASSLLTNVREEQYF. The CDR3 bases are TGTGCCAGCAGCTTACTCACTAACGTTCGGGAGGAGCAGTACTTC.

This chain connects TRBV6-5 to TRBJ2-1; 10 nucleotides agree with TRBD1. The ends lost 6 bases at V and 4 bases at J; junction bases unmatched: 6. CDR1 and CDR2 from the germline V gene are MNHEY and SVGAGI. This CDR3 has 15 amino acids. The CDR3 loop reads CASSSRGQGYNEQFF. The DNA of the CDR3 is TGTGCCAGCAGCTCCCGGGGACAGGGGTACAATGAGCAGTTCTTC.

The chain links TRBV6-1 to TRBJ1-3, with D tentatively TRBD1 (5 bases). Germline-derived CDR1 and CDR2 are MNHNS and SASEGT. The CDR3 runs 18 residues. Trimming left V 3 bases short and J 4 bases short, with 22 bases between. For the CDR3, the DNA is TGTGCCAGCAGTGACGGGGCGCCGGGGGTACTCGGCGGAAACACCATATATTTT. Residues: CASSDGAPGVLGGNTIYF.

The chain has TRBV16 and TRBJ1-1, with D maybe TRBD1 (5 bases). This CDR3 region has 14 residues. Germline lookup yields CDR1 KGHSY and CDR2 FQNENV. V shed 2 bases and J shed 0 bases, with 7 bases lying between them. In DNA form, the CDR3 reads TGTGCCAGCAGCCAAGGACACCTGAACACTGAAGCTTTCTTT. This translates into CASSQGHLNTEAFF. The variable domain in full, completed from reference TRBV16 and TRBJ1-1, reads GEEVAQTPKHLVRGEGQKAKLYCAPIKGHSYVFWYQQVLKNEFKFLISFQNENVFDETGMPKERFSAKCLPNSPCSLEIQATKLEDSAVYFCASSQGHLNTEAFFGQGTRLTVV.

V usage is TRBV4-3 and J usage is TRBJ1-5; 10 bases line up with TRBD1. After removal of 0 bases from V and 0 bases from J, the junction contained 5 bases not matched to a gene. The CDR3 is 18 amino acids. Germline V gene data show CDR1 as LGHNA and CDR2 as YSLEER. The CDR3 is CASSQDIGTGVSNQPQHF. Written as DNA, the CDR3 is TGCGCCAGCAGCCAAGATATCGGGACAGGGGTTAGCAATCAGCCCCAGCATTTT.

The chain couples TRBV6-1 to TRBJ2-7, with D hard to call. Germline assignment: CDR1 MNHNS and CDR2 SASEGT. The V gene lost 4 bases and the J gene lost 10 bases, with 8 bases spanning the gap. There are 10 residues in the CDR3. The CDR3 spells CASSAGKQYF. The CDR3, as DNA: TGTGCCAGCAGTGCGGGTAAACAGTACTTC.

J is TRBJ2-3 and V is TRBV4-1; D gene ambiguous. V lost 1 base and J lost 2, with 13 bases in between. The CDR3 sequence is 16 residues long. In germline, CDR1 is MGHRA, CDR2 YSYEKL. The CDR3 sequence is CASSQAWRSPTDTQYF. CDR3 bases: TGCGCCAGCAGCCAAGCCTGGCGTTCTCCCACAGATACGCAGTATTTT.